The TCR beta chain under discussion was sequenced for a study of blood T cell repertoires in COVID-19. Across the whole study: The United States, Italy and Spain supplied acute and convalescent COVID-19 samples. Sources were T cells, B-cell-depleted T cells, or PBMCs; the material itself was cDNA or gDNA.

Original processing methods: Reference gene primer amplification gave estimated nucleated cell counts. Using immunoSEQ multiplex PCR, the repertoire was profiled, and TCRdb retains in-frame clones only, with some absent. From that table come the V and J calls and clone size; the DNA was used to work out D and trimming. Here the sample spans 70,000 or so clones, about 88% being singletons. CDR3 length: 11 residues. From germline, CDR1 is GTSNPN and CDR2 SVGIG (reference sequence). Sequencing was carried out using peripheral blood. The rearrangement uses TRBV30 and TRBJ1-1; D call uncertain. This receptor was taken from a man aged 70 or older with active COVID-19. CDR3 in amino acids: CAVEGWTEAFF. The CDR3 DNA follows: TGTGCGGTGGAGGGATGGACTGAAGCTTTCTTT.